This TCR beta chain came from a study of cytomegalovirus exposure and HLA in healthy donors. V was clipped by 5 bases and J by 4 bases; unmatched bases: 4. CDR3 length: 14 residues. Germline CDR1 SGHRS, CDR2 YFSETQ. The PCR used 60 Vbeta and 13 Jbeta primers. The table came from immunoSEQ multiplex PCR; TCRdb's copy has only in-frame clones and leaves some out. The sample yields approximately 77,000 clones, under 80% seen once. The J gene is TRBJ2-5, the V gene TRBV5-1; TRBD1 matches at 11 bases. Sequenced: PBMCs. The TCR was taken from a man aged 60 to 75 in good health and CMV-seropositive. CDR3 amino acids: CASSWTGGAETQYF. CDR3 nucleotide sequence: TGCGCCAGCAGTTGGACAGGGGGCGCAGAGACCCAGTACTTC.